The entry that follows covers one TCR beta chain sequence. Antigen specificity is unknown. V lost 4 bases, J lost 7 bases, and 13 bases stayed unmatched. The CDR3 has 16 residues. Germline values: CDR1 SGHRS, CDR2 YFSETQ. Profiling relied on immunoSEQ multiplex PCR, and the TCRdb table lists in-frame clones only, not all of them. Seen here are about 240,000 clones, 80% to 85% observed once, and the top ten hold around 0.61%. This sample stems from a study of Tregs in tolerant kidney transplant recipients. Unstimulated Tregs (CD4+CD25+CD127-) and CD4+CD25- non-Tregs were sorted from PBMCs. Study-level findings and limits: Expanding Tregs on activated donor B cells appeared to best identify donor-specific TCRbeta clones. This study did not directly address biological reproducibility.

The specimen sequenced was CD4+ T cells from blood. This TCR derives from a human donor in good health. The chain couples TRBV5-1 to TRBJ2-3, with TRBD1 matching 9 bases. The CDR3 coding sequence is TGCGCCAGCAGCATAGCGACAGGGGGGAGTGGTAATACGCAGTATTTT. Protein: CASSIATGGSGNTQYF.